This record concerns one T cell receptor (beta chain) sequence. What it binds is unknown. Unmatched junction bases numbered 3, after V lost 1 base and J lost 0 bases. Germline V gene data show CDR1 as LNHDA and CDR2 as SQIVND (reference sequence). The CDR3 length is 15 residues. The nonmyeloablative bone marrow transplants came from related graft donors, with transient mixed chimerism. Unstimulated Tregs (CD4+CD25+CD127-) and CD4+CD25- non-Tregs were sorted from PBMCs. The entry originates in a study of Tregs in tolerant kidney transplant recipients. The study's findings and limits: Biological reproducibility was not directly addressed, but technical replication error appeared minimal. Donor-specific Treg expansion exceeded global Treg expansion in tolerant patients, suggesting antigen drive. Some patients' samples used different primers over time, so nucleotide sequences weren't comparable.

Clones were sequenced by immunoSEQ multiplex PCR, and TCRdb holds only the in-frame ones, with some missing. The table records around 50,000 clones, approximately 89% of them present only once. The receptor was isolated from a human patient who received a combined kidney and bone marrow transplant. A share of the T cells may be of graft donor origin. The chain uses TRBV19 and TRBJ2-7; 7 positions agree with TRBD1. The sample consisted of CD8+ T cells from blood (PBMCs), taken 12 months after the transplant. The CDR3, as DNA: TGTGCCAGTAGTATAGGTCAGGGGGTCTCCTACGAGCAGTACTTC. Residues: CASSIGQGVSYEQYF.